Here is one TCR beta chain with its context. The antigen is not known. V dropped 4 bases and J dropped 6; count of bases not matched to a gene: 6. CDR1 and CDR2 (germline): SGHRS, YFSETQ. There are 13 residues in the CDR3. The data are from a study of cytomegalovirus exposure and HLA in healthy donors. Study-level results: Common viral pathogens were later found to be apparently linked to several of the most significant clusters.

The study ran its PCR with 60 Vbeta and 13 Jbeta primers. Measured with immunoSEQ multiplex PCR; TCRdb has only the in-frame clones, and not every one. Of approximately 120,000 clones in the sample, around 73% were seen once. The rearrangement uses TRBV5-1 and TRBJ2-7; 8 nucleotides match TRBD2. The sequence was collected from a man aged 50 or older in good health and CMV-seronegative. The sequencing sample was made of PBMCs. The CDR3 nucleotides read TGCGCCAGCAGCGAAGGACTAGCCGCCGAGCAGTACTTC. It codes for CASSEGLAAEQYF.